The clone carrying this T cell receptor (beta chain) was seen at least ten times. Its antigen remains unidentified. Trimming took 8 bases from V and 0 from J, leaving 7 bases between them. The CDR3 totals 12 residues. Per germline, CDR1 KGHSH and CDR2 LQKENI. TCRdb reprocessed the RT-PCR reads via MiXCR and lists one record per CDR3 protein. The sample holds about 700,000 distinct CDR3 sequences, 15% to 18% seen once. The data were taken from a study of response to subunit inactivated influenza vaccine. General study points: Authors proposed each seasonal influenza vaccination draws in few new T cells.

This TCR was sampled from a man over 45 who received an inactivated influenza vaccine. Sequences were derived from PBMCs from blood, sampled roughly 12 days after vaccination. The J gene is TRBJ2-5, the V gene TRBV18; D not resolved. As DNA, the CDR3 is TGTGCCAGCAGTCCGTACCAAGAGACCCAGTACTTC. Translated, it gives CASSPYQETQYF. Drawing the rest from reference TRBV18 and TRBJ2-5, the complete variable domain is NAGVMQNPRHLVRRRGQEARLRCSPMKGHSHVYWYRQLPEEGLKFMVYLQKENIIDESGMPKERFSAEFPKEGPSILRIQQVVRGDSAAYFCASSPYQETQYFGPGTRLLVL.